One sample yielded the 4 T cell receptor beta chains listed below, sequenced in a study of T cell responses to AZD1222 COVID-19 vaccine. TCRdb keeps only in-frame clones here, not all; method: immunoSEQ multiplex PCR. The data hold 100,000 to 150,000 clones, with approximately 82% observed a single time. The input for sequencing was peripheral blood, taken 28 days after the second AZD1222 dose. Source of these receptors: an adult who received the AZD1222 COVID-19 vaccine.

The J gene is TRBJ1-1, the V gene TRBV5-4; D gene uncertain. The CDR3 has 14 residues. The V gene's germline CDR1 is SGHNT and CDR2 YYREEE (reference sequence). Deletions cut 6 bases from V and 10 bases from J, with 22 bases between. This CDR3 is CASTRTGVVGRAFF. DNA of the CDR3: TGTGCCAGCACCAGGACCGGAGTAGTAGGTAGAGCTTTCTTT.

The chain recombines TRBV5-1 with TRBJ1-1, with D possibly TRBD1 on 6 matching bases. This CDR3 is 13 amino acids long. The ends were cut back, 2 bases at V and 5 bases at J, with 10 bases in the middle. CDR1 and CDR2 from the germline V gene are SGHRS and YFSETQ. The CDR3 DNA reads as TGCGCCAGCAGCTTCAACAGGGCAACTGAAGCTTTCTTT. Translated: CASSFNRATEAFF.

CDR3 nucleotides: TGCGCCAGCAGTGCGTCGGGGGAGGAAAAACTGTTTTTT. Protein product: CASSASGEEKLFF. The chain carries TRBV10-1 and TRBJ1-4; possibly TRBD1 for D (5 bases). The CDR3 sequence is 13 residues long. Germline V lookup: CDR1 WNHNN, CDR2 SYGVQD (reference sequence). V was clipped by 4 bases and J by 8 bases, with 11 bases between them.

This sequence joins TRBV5-1 and TRBJ2-2; D perhaps matches TRBD2 (5 bases). Trimming took 2 bases from V and 3 from J, leaving 11 bases between them. There are 15 residues in the CDR3. The germline CDR1 and CDR2 sequences are SGHRS and YFSETQ. Here the CDR3 reads CASSFGVFDTGELFF. In DNA form, the CDR3 reads TGCGCCAGCAGCTTCGGGGTGTTTGACACCGGGGAGCTGTTTTTT.